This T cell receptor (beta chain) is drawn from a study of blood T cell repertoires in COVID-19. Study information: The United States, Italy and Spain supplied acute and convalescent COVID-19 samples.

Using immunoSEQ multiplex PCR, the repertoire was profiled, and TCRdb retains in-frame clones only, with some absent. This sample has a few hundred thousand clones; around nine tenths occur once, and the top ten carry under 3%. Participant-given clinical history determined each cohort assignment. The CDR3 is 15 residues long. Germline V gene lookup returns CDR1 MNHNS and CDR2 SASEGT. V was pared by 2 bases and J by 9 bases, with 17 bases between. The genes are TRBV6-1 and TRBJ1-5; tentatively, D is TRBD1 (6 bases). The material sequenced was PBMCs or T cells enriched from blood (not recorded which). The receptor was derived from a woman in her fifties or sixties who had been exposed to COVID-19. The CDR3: CASSESGGFDAPQHF. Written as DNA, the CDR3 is TGTGCCAGCAGTGAATCGGGGGGCTTCGACGCGCCCCAGCATTTT.